The 25 T cell receptor beta chains reported below all come from one sample, sequenced in a study of tumor-infiltrating lymphocytes in primary liver carcinoma. From roughly 0.45 ug total RNA, TCR beta cDNA was generated with a primer in the constant region. Three rounds of nested multiplex PCR with slightly modified ARM-PCR produced TCR beta libraries. Running 10 cycles apiece, the first two PCR rounds relied on TRBV1-TRBV30 forward primers together with a C-beta reverse primer. TCRdb redid the calling of the multiplex PCR reads with MiXCR, one entry per CDR3 protein. In the table there are approximately 46,000 distinct CDR3 sequences, roughly 80% of which are singletons. Without any cell sorting, about 19-31 mg of bulk tissue yielded co-extracted RNA and DNA. Specimen: tumor-adjacent normal liver tissue. Receptor source: a woman aged 25 to 39 with primary liver carcinoma and hepatitis B virus infection.

With regard to this clonotype: Since a much larger clone is just one base distant, this may be a read error. The chain couples TRBV5-1 to TRBJ2-1; no clear D. This CDR3 comprises 17 residues. V shed 0 bases and J shed 0 bases, with 13 bases lying between them. Germline V lookup: CDR1 SGHRS, CDR2 YFSETQ. The CDR3 sequence is CASSLGVIPGSYNEQFF. CDR3 sequence (DNA): TGCGCCAGCAGCTTGGGGGTGATCCCAGGCTCCTACAATGAGCAGTTCTTC.

Worth noting for this clonotype: At one end, the junction sequence differs from germline, possibly due to a read error. This chain links TRBV2 with TRBJ2-2; possibly TRBD1 for D (5 bases). The CDR3 is made up of 14 amino acids. Germline V gene lookup returns CDR1 SNHLY and CDR2 FYNNEI. The CDR3 spells CVSTGAVNTGELFF. The CDR3 DNA reads TGTGTCAGCACAGGCGCGGTTAACACCGGGGAGCTGTTTTTT.

As concerns this clonotype: A read error may produce the germline difference seen at one junction end. The V call is TRBV2, the J call TRBJ2-1; 9 positions match TRBD1. Per the germline V gene, CDR1 is SNHLY and CDR2 is FYNNEI. The CDR3 is 13 amino acids. This CDR3 is CASTRDRDNELFF. DNA of the CDR3: TGTGCCAGCACCCGGGACAGGGACAATGAGCTGTTCTTC.

The chain carries TRBV6-2 or TRBV6-3 and TRBJ2-7; the D gene is possibly TRBD1 (6 bases). Trimming cost V 6 bases and J 1 base, with 22 bases left between them. Germline CDR1 is MNHEY and CDR2 is SVGEGT. This CDR3 comprises 17 residues. Here the CDR3 DNA reads TGTGCCAGCAGCGAAGGCGTTGCAGGGGCCGGTTCCTACGAGCAGTACGTC. Translating gives CASSEGVAGAGSYEQYV.

This clonotype came up a few times. A read error may produce the germline difference seen at one junction end. The chain joins TRBV7-9 to TRBJ2-1; D is unclear. Germline V lookup: CDR1 SEHNR, CDR2 FQNEAQ (reference sequence). There are 16 residues in the CDR3. CDR3 sequence reads: CASSLDPDASYNEQFF. In DNA form, the CDR3 reads TGTGCCAGTAGCTTAGATCCAGACGCCTCCTACAATGAGCAGTTCTTC.

This chain uses TRBV12-3 or TRBV12-4 with TRBJ1-4, with a possible D match to TRBD1 (6 bases). The V gene lost 5 bases and the J gene lost 5 bases, with 24 bases spanning the gap. The CDR3 loop spans 18 amino acids. The CDR3, as DNA: TGTGCCAGCAGTCTGGGGGGCAGGGTTTTCTATCCCAATGAAAAACTGTTTTTT. It codes for CASSLGGRVFYPNEKLFF.

In the case of this clonotype: Without the conserved terminal phenylalanine or tryptophan, this CDR3 likely stems from a read error. The V and J genes are TRBV6-5 and TRBJ2-7, with D possibly TRBD2 on 6 matching bases. V was pared by 8 bases and J by 0 bases, with 20 bases between. The CDR3 is 16 amino acids. The germline gives CDR1 MNHEY, CDR2 SVGAGI. CDR3 coding DNA: TGTGCCAGCCGAGATAGCGGCAGTTCCCTCTCCTACGAGCAGTACTTA. Translated, it gives CASRDSGSSLSYEQYL.

The rearrangement joins TRBV4-2 to TRBJ1-1; a possible D gene is TRBD1 (6 bases). The CDR3 is 17 residues long. Germline lookup yields CDR1 LGHNA and CDR2 YNFKEQ. Deletions cut 8 bases from V and 3 bases from J, with 25 bases between. Here the CDR3 DNA reads TGTGCCAGCGTCCGTTACAGGGCCGACACAATCTACACTGAAGCTTTCTTT. This sequence encodes CASVRYRADTIYTEAFF.

The V call is TRBV6-2 or TRBV6-3, the J call TRBJ2-1; the match to TRBD2 covers 9 bases. CDR3 length equals 14 residues. V lost 4 bases and J lost 2; bases outside the gene matches: 0. Per the germline V gene, CDR1 is MNHEY and CDR2 is SVGEGT. CDR3 coding DNA: TGTGCCAGCAGTTCTAGCGGGACCTACAATGAGCAGTTCTTC. Encoded protein: CASSSSGTYNEQFF.

Regarding this clonotype: Because it lacks the conserved phenylalanine or tryptophan at the end, this CDR3 is likely a read error. Because the CDR3's place on the DNA is in doubt, the DNA is left out and the CDR3 is given as listed by TCRdb. This chain joins TRBV6-1 and TRBJ2-2; TRBD1, the table's D call, lacks a check against the DNA. Per the germline V gene, CDR1 is MNHNS and CDR2 is SASEGT. The CDR3 region is 15 residues in length, termini included. The CDR3 region is CASSEPGRNTGELLS.

The table lists this clonotype with a count of one. This chain uses TRBV19 with TRBJ2-7, with TRBD2 matching over 10 bases. Germline V gene sequence: CDR1 LNHDA, CDR2 SQIVND (reference sequence). The CDR3 runs to 15 residues. The CDR3 region has the DNA TGTGTCGGTAGTATTCATACTAGCGGGGCCTACGAGCAGTACTTC. Encoded protein: CVGSIHTSGAYEQYF.

The V and J genes are TRBV7-8 and TRBJ2-3; TRBD2 matches at 10 bases. The CDR3 runs 16 residues. The J segment lost 10 bases and the V segment lost 1 base, leaving 11 bases of the junction unmatched. From germline, CDR1 is SGHVS and CDR2 FQNEAQ. The chain's CDR3 is CASSLGAGGPCVSQYF. The DNA for the CDR3 is TGTGCCAGCAGCTTAGGAGCGGGAGGGCCTTGTGTTTCGCAGTATTTT.

This clonotype occurred a few times. One end of the junction is discordant with germline, which a read error may explain. The chain links TRBV4-2 to TRBJ2-1; D remains unclear. Per germline, CDR1 LGHNA and CDR2 YNFKEQ. The CDR3 consists of 15 residues. This chain's CDR3 is CASSQETQWVNEQSF. The CDR3 DNA reads as TGTGCCAGTAGCCAAGAGACGCAGTGGGTCAATGAGCAGTCCTTC.

Details on this clonotype: A junction boundary mismatches the germline segment, possibly from a read error. CDR3 in DNA: TGTGCAAGCAGTCCGGTCAGTGAGCAGAACTTC. Translating it yields CASSPVSEQNF. This chain links TRBV11-2 with TRBJ2-7; no clear D. From germline, CDR1 is SGHAT and CDR2 FQNNGV. This CDR3 has 11 residues.

In regard to this clonotype: A junction boundary mismatches the germline segment, possibly from a read error. This chain joins TRBV6-2 or TRBV6-3 and TRBJ2-1; 7 bases align to TRBD2. CDR1 and CDR2 from the germline V gene are MNHEY and SVGEGT. The CDR3 sequence is 16 residues long. The CDR3 region has the DNA TGTGCCAGTGGTTACATGCTTGGGGAGGGTGGCAATGGGCAGTTCTTC. Protein product: CASGYMLGEGGNGQFF.

CDR3 protein: CASGMGLANTGELFF. CDR3 DNA: TGTGCCAGCGGCATGGGACTAGCGAACACCGGGGAGCTGTTTTTT. The chain joins TRBV13 to TRBJ2-2, with 8 bases identical to TRBD2. The CDR3 has 15 amino acids. Germline lookup yields CDR1 PRHDT and CDR2 FYEKMQ (reference sequence). J gave up 0 bases and V 8 bases, and 5 bases lay outside the gene matches.

A remark on this clonotype: One junction end disagrees with the germline gene, perhaps due to a read error. The rearrangement joins TRBV6-5 to TRBJ1-1; TRBD1 might be the D (5 bases). The CDR3 is 13 amino acids. The germline V gene has CDR1 MNHEY and CDR2 SVGAGI. In DNA form, the CDR3 reads TGTGTCAGCATTTTGACGGGAGGGACTGAAGTTTTCTTT. Translated, it gives CVSILTGGTEVFF.

Turning to this clonotype: The CDR3 end shows no conserved phenylalanine or tryptophan, and so a read error is likely. J is TRBJ2-5 and V is TRBV12-3 or TRBV12-4, with D tentatively TRBD2 (6 bases). This CDR3 spans 15 amino acids. The CDR3 bases are TGTGCCAGCAGCACCTACCCCGGGAGTGGAGAGACTCAGTACCTC. Encoded protein: CASSTYPGSGETQYL.

Concerning this clonotype: This clone may be a read error of a much larger clone one base away. The chain is built from TRBV13 and TRBJ2-2; TRBD2 matches 8 bases. The CDR3 spans 17 residues. V was pared by 5 bases and J by 0 bases, with 8 bases of the junction left unmatched. CDR1 is PRHDT, CDR2 FYEKMQ, per germline (reference sequence). The CDR3 bases are TGTGCCAGCAGCCGGGCGCGCGGGAGGTCGAACACCGGGGAGCTGTTTTTT. This encodes CASSRARGRSNTGELFF.

Concerning this clonotype itself: A much larger clonotype is one base distant, so this may be a read error. The CDR3 DNA is TGTACCAGCAGTCAGCCTCCGAACTATGGCTACACCTTC. This gives the protein CTSSQPPNYGYTF. The V call is TRBV28, the J call TRBJ1-2; D call uncertain. The CDR3 sequence is 13 residues long. Germline CDR1 and CDR2: MDHEN and SYDVKM.

To note about this clonotype: An end of the junction differs from the germline gene, which may be a read error. The rearrangement links TRBV6-2 or TRBV6-3 to TRBJ1-5; D remains ambiguous. Germline lookup yields CDR1 MNHEY and CDR2 SVGEGT. This CDR3 spans 13 amino acids. CDR3 sequence reads: CTSSHRDNQPQHF. The DNA for the CDR3 is TGTACCAGTAGTCACCGGGACAATCAGCCCCAGCATTTT.

The chain employs TRBV9 and TRBJ2-3, with D perhaps TRBD1 (6 bases). Germline loops: CDR1 SGDLS, CDR2 YYNGEE. The CDR3 extends over 15 amino acids. The V gene lost 0 bases and the J gene lost 2 bases, with 10 bases spanning the gap. The CDR3 DNA reads as TGTGCCAGCAGCGTAGGCACAGGGTCCACAGATACGCAGTATTTT. Translation: CASSVGTGSTDTQYF.

As concerns this clonotype: The conserved phenylalanine or tryptophan is not found at the CDR3 terminus, so this likely reflects a read error. The rearrangement uses TRBV29-1 and TRBJ1-2; D is ambiguous. This CDR3 contains 13 residues. Germline assignment: CDR1 SQVTM and CDR2 ANQGSEA. V was shortened by 7 bases and J by 4 bases, with 16 bases between the two germline ends. The CDR3 DNA sequence: TGCAGCGCGGAGGGCCTTCGGGGCTATGGCTACACCTTA. As protein: CSAEGLRGYGYTL.

Details on this clonotype: Germline and junction disagree at one end, which may indicate a read error. The J gene is TRBJ2-1, the V gene TRBV12-3 or TRBV12-4; 8 bases are shared with TRBD2. The CDR3 loop spans 16 amino acids. The CDR3 region is CAGSRTSRRIRGEQFF. The CDR3 DNA is TGTGCCGGCAGCCGGACTAGCAGGAGGATTCGTGGTGAGCAGTTCTTC.

The rearrangement links TRBV4-1 to TRBJ2-5, with D perhaps matching TRBD2 (5 bases). The CDR3 totals 14 residues. Germline V lookup: CDR1 MGHRA, CDR2 YSYEKL. Trimming pared 9 bases from V and 7 bases from J, leaving 21 bases between. CDR3 DNA sequence: TGCGCCAGTAGTCGAGAAGAGAGGGCCGTGACCCAGTACTTC. Its protein is CASSREERAVTQYF.